Sequencing of this T cell receptor (beta chain) was carried out in a study of blood T cells in healthy people across ages. There are a few counts of this clonotype. Through a sample-barcoded 5' primer and a J-beta primer mix, a second PCR was run for roughly 6 to 12 cycles. TCRdb reprocessed the 5' RACE reads via MiXCR and lists one record per CDR3 protein. The sample has about 1.8 million distinct CDR3 sequences, less than 50% seen once. The CDR3 spans 16 residues. Germline values: CDR1 LNHNV, CDR2 YYDKDF (reference sequence). Sequencing was performed on blood. This TCR derives from a middle-aged woman in good health. The V gene is TRBV15, the J gene TRBJ2-7; the match to TRBD2 covers 10 bases. TRBJ2-5 explains the end of the DNA better; the J call may be wrong. CDR3 sequence: CATSRVLAGGGKTQYF. CDR3 nucleotides: TGTGCCACCAGCAGAGTCTTAGCGGGGGGTGGGAAGACCCAGTACTTC.